Listed below are T cell receptor beta chains from one sample, sequenced in a study of CD8 T cells in Susac syndrome. TCRdb passed the immunoSEQ multiplex PCR reads through MiXCR, listing each CDR3 protein once. The table lists fewer than 150,000 distinct CDR3 sequences, about 94% of them singletons. Sequenced material: CD8+ T cells from PBMCs. These receptors originate from a human donor in good health. CDR3s include the opening cysteine and the closing phenylalanine or tryptophan. D genes are given only for firm matches. Rows give clone size only sometimes, using once, few, many, or a class for an expanded clone.

TGCGCCAGCAGCCACGGACTAGACTACGAGCAGTACTTC	CASSHGLDYEQYF	TRBJ2-7	.	TRBD2	TRBV5-1
TGTGCCACCAGTGATTCCGGTGTGGCTGAAAAACTGTTTTTT	CATSDSGVAEKLFF	TRBJ1-4	few	.	TRBV24-1
TGTGCCAGCACCCCTCACCACGCCCACACCGGGCAGTACTATGGCTACACCTTC	CASTPHHAHTGQYYGYTF	TRBJ1-2	.	.	TRBV28
TGTGCCAGCAGCCAGGGCGAGGGTTACACTGAAGCTTTCTTT	CASSQGEGYTEAFF	TRBJ1-1	.	.	TRBV13
TGTGCCGGCAGGGCGTACGACGAGCAGTACTTC	CAGRAYDEQYF	TRBJ2-7	.	.	TRBV30
TGTGCCAGCAGTTTAGGTCCCGACTACGAGCAGTACTTC	CASSLGPDYEQYF	TRBJ2-7	.	.	TRBV27
TGCAGTGCTAGCCCTAGCGGGTCAGGGGAGACCCAGTACTTC	CSASPSGSGETQYF	TRBJ2-5	.	TRBD2	TRBV20-1
TGTGCCAGCAGCACCAGCGGGAAACCCTACAATGAGCAGTTCTTC	CASSTSGKPYNEQFF	TRBJ2-1	.	TRBD2	TRBV7-8
TGTGCCAGCAGCTTTGGGAGGGCCTACAATGAGCAGTTCTTC	CASSFGRAYNEQFF	TRBJ2-1	.	TRBD2	TRBV5-6
TGTGCCAGCAGTGTCGGGGCGGAGGGGCGCACAGATACGCAGTATTTT	CASSVGAEGRTDTQYF	TRBJ2-3	.	.	TRBV2
TGTGCCAGCAGCCAGGCGACAGTCTCCTACGAGCAGTACTTC	CASSQATVSYEQYF	TRBJ2-7	.	.	TRBV3-1
TGCAGTGCTAGAGATTGGGTCCACTACGAGCAGTACTTC	CSARDWVHYEQYF	TRBJ2-7	.	.	TRBV20-1
TGTGCCAGCAGTTTACGGGGAGAAGAGACCCAGTACTTC	CASSLRGEETQYF	TRBJ2-5	.	.	TRBV12-3/TRBV12-4
TGTGCCAGCAGTTACTCGATGGTAGCGGGAGCGAACACCGGGGAGCTGTTTTTT	CASSYSMVAGANTGELFF	TRBJ2-2	.	TRBD2	TRBV6-5
TGCAGTGCTAGAGCTTTAATTTTGGAAGACACTGAAGCTTTCTTT	CSARALILEDTEAFF	TRBJ1-1	.	.	TRBV20-1
TGTGCCAGCAGCATGACAGGGGGGGGAGATACGCAGTATTTT	CASSMTGGGDTQYF	TRBJ2-3	.	TRBD1	TRBV7-8
TGTGCCAGCAGTTTTAACACCTTCTATGGCTACACCTTC	CASSFNTFYGYTF	TRBJ1-2	.	.	TRBV12-3/TRBV12-4
TGTGCCAGTGTACAGGGATTCGGCTACGAGCAGTACTTC	CASVQGFGYEQYF	TRBJ2-7	.	.	TRBV12-3/TRBV12-4
TGTGCCAGCAGGGATTTACAGGGGGCGGAGAATGAAAAACTGTTTTTT	CASRDLQGAENEKLFF	TRBJ1-4	.	TRBD1	TRBV2
TGTGCCAGCAGTCCCGGACCGCCTAGCACAGATACGCAGTATTTT	CASSPGPPSTDTQYF	TRBJ2-3	.	.	TRBV28
TGTGCCAGCAGCGCGATCGTCGTGAGAGATCGTTCGATAAATGAGCAGTTCTTC	CASSAIVVRDRSINEQFF	TRBJ2-1	.	.	TRBV7-9
TGTGCCAGCGGCTCCTCCCTGAGGGACGAGCAGTACTTC	CASGSSLRDEQYF	TRBJ2-7	.	.	TRBV27
TGTGCCAGCAGCTTGGGGGGCATTGGCACAGATACGCAGTATTTT	CASSLGGIGTDTQYF	TRBJ2-3	.	.	TRBV5-6
TGTGCCACCAGTGAACGATCGAACACCGGGGAGCTGTTTTTT	CATSERSNTGELFF	TRBJ2-2	.	.	TRBV24-1
TGCAGCGTTGAGCGTGGACCCTATGGCTACACCTTC	CSVERGPYGYTF	TRBJ1-2	.	.	TRBV29-1
TGCAGTGCTAGTAAGGGGCAGGGGGCTTCCTACGAGCAGTACTTC	CSASKGQGASYEQYF	TRBJ2-7	.	TRBD1	TRBV20-1